These T cell receptor beta chains were read from a single sample in a study of T cells in Graves' hyperthyroidism and ophthalmopathy. TCRdb reprocessed the multiplex PCR reads via MiXCR and lists one record per CDR3 protein. The data contain 390,000 or so distinct CDR3 sequences, 14% to 15% of them seen just once; the ten biggest clones take up about 13%. Input material: blood. The receptors were sampled from a man aged 18 to 35 with Graves' ophthalmopathy. Each CDR3 is given with its conserved first and last residue. D genes are given only for firm matches. Rows may omit the clone size; those that give it use once, few, many or a size class.

TRBD1 | few | TRBJ2-2 | TRBV4-1 | TGCGCCAGCAGCCAAACACAGGGGACCGGGGAGCTGTTTTTT | CASSQTQGTGELFF
. | many | TRBJ1-4 | TRBV6-1 | TGTGCCAGCAGTGTCCCGATTACAGCTGCAACTAATGAAAAACTGTTTTTT | CASSVPITAATNEKLFF
. | few | TRBJ1-1 | TRBV18 | TGTGCCAGCTCACCCGCGCTGGGTAGGGGCACTGAAGCTTTCTTT | CASSPALGRGTEAFF
. | . | TRBJ1-2 | TRBV6-5 | TGTGCCAGCAGTAACAGAGTCCAAAGGGGCCCATATGGCTACACCTTC | CASSNRVQRGPYGYTF
. | many | TRBJ2-1 | TRBV7-3 | TGTGCCAGCAGCTTAAGGGGGCCCGATTCATCCAATGAGCAGTTCTTC | CASSLRGPDSSNEQFF
. | many | TRBJ2-3 | TRBV5-1 | TGCGCCAGCAGTTCAACTGGGACGTTTAGCACAGATACGCAGTATTTT | CASSSTGTFSTDTQYF
TRBD2 | many | TRBJ2-5 | TRBV20-1 | TGCAGTGCTTCAACGGGAGGGGAGACCCAGTACTTC | CSASTGGETQYF
. | many | TRBJ1-6 | TRBV2 | TGTGCCAGCAGTGGCCAGTACGGTTCACCCCTCCACTTT | CASSGQYGSPLHF
. | few | TRBJ2-2 | TRBV6-2/TRBV6-3 | TGTGCCAGCAGTTACTCGATTCTAGCGTCTTACACCGGGGAGCTGTTTTTT | CASSYSILASYTGELFF
. | . | TRBJ2-2 | TRBV5-1 | TGCGCCAGCAGCACAGACAGGAACACCGGGGAGCTGTTTTTT | CASSTDRNTGELFF
. | many | TRBJ1-2 | TRBV12-3/TRBV12-4 | TGTGCCAGCAGTTTCGCGACAGACAGCTATGGCTACACCTTC | CASSFATDSYGYTF
. | few | TRBJ2-7 | TRBV30 | TGTGCCTGGAGTCCAACCCCGGGACGGTCCTACGAGCAGTACTTC | CAWSPTPGRSYEQYF
TRBD1 | . | TRBJ1-6 | TRBV5-1 | TGCGCCAGCAGCGGAGGACAGGGACCCGATTCACCCCTCCACTTT | CASSGGQGPDSPLHF
TRBD1 | . | TRBJ1-4 | TRBV25-1 | TGTGCCAGCAGTAGGGACAGGGGTAACGTAAGAGGGGAAAAACTGTTTTTT | CASSRDRGNVRGEKLFF
. | . | TRBJ1-1 | TRBV19 | TGTGCCAGTAGTTTGCCCAGGGTGAACACTGAAGCTTTCTTT | CASSLPRVNTEAFF
. | . | TRBJ1-5 | TRBV24-1 | TGTGCCCCCCCAAGGGCGTTGGGTAATCAGCCCCAGCATTTT | CAPPRALGNQPQHF
. | . | TRBJ1-5 | TRBV7-2 | TGTGCCAGCAGCTCGCAGGGGAATAATCAGCCCCAGCATTTT | CASSSQGNNQPQHF
. | many | TRBJ2-3 | TRBV18 | TGTGCCAGCTCACCCCGGCCCCGGGGAACAGATACGCAGTATTTT | CASSPRPRGTDTQYF
. | many | TRBJ1-1 | TRBV18 | TGTGCCAGCTCACCACTGGAGGGGAGGAAGACTGAAGCTTTCTTT | CASSPLEGRKTEAFF
. | many | TRBJ2-1 | TRBV19 | TGTGCCAGTAGTATAGAGGGTAGCCCCTACAATGAGCAGTTCTTC | CASSIEGSPYNEQFF
TRBD2 | few | TRBJ2-3 | TRBV30 | TGTGCCTGGAGTGTCCCCCTAGCGGGGATCTATTTGGTCACAGATACGCAGTATTTT | CAWSVPLAGIYLVTDTQYF
TRBD2 | . | TRBJ2-1 | TRBV6-2/TRBV6-3 | TGTGCCAGCAGTCATACAGGGAACCTAGCGGGAGGGCCAAATGAGCAGTTCTTC | CASSHTGNLAGGPNEQFF
TRBD1 | many | TRBJ2-7 | TRBV2 | TGTGCCAGCAGGAAAGGGACAGGCCAAGAGCAGTACTTC | CASRKGTGQEQYF
. | many | TRBJ1-4 | TRBV27 | TGTGCCAGCAGTACCCCAGGACAGTCGGTCAAAAATGAAAAACTGTTTTTT | CASSTPGQSVKNEKLFF
TRBD1 | . | TRBJ2-1 | TRBV5-1 | TGCGCCAGCAGCTTTGATTCCCGGATCCCGGGGACAGACTACAATGAGCAGTTCTTC | CASSFDSRIPGTDYNEQFF
TRBD1 | few | TRBJ2-5 | TRBV7-8 | TGTGCCAGCAGCCGAAATCCCCGGGACAGCGTCCAAGAGACCCAGTACTTC | CASSRNPRDSVQETQYF
. | many | TRBJ2-2 | TRBV24-1 | TGTGCCACCAGTGATTTGAGGGGGAACACCGGGGAGCTGTTTTTT | CATSDLRGNTGELFF
TRBD2 | . | TRBJ2-7 | TRBV4-1 | TGCGCCAGCAGCTTAAGTGTCCTAGCGGCCTCCTACGAGCAGTACTTC | CASSLSVLAASYEQYF
TRBD2 | many | TRBJ2-5 | TRBV10-2 | TGCGCCAGCAGTGAGGGACTAGCGGGGGCCGAAGAGACCCAGTACTTC | CASSEGLAGAEETQYF
TRBD2 | many | TRBJ2-3 | TRBV5-1 | TGCGCCAGCAGGGGACTAGCGGGAGGGCCAGGCACAGATACGCAGTATTTT | CASRGLAGGPGTDTQYF
. | many | TRBJ1-5 | TRBV12-3/TRBV12-4 | TGTGCCAGCAGTCAACGGGATATCAGACAGGCTAGCGGCAATCAGCCCCAGCATTTT | CASSQRDIRQASGNQPQHF
TRBD1 | many | TRBJ1-2 | TRBV18 | TGTGCCAGCTCACAAGCCGGACAGGGACTTGGCTACACCTTC | CASSQAGQGLGYTF
TRBD1 | . | TRBJ2-7 | TRBV20-1 | TGCAGTGCTAGATGGGACAGGGGGAGTGCTCACTACGAGCAGTACTTC | CSARWDRGSAHYEQYF
. | . | TRBJ1-1 | TRBV5-1 | TGCGCCAGCAGCTCAATGACAGCGAACACTGAAGCTTTCTTT | CASSSMTANTEAFF
. | many | TRBJ2-1 | TRBV20-1 | TGCAGTGCTAGAGATTATGGGGGGCCCGCCGGGAATGAGCAGTTCTTC | CSARDYGGPAGNEQFF
. | many | TRBJ1-1 | TRBV12-3/TRBV12-4 | TGTGCCAGCAACCTCGTCGGGCAGACCGTTCAAGCTTTCTTT | CASNLVGQTVQAFF
. | . | TRBJ2-5 | TRBV29-1 | TGCAGCGCAGAACGGGAGACCCAGTACTTC | CSAERETQYF
TRBD1 | . | TRBJ1-2 | TRBV4-1 | TGCGCCAGCAGCCAAGAACAGGGGTTAGGTAATGGCTACACCTTC | CASSQEQGLGNGYTF
. | . | TRBJ1-2 | TRBV24-1 | TGTGCCACCAGTGACTCTGGGGGGGCCTCTGCCTATGGCTACACCTTC | CATSDSGGASAYGYTF
TRBD2 | many | TRBJ2-7 | TRBV12-3/TRBV12-4 | TGTGCCAGCAACTCACCTACTAGCGGGTCTCACGAGCAGTACTTC | CASNSPTSGSHEQYF
. | . | TRBJ1-3 | TRBV7-9 | TGTGCCAGCAGCTCAGATGGGGGAAACGCCATATATTTT | CASSSDGGNAIYF
TRBD2 | many | TRBJ2-1 | TRBV5-6 | TGTGCCAGCAGCCGAAGGACTAGCGGGAGGGTGAGGAATGAGCAGTTCTTC | CASSRRTSGRVRNEQFF
TRBD1 | many | TRBJ2-5 | TRBV6-2/TRBV6-3 | TGTGCCAGCAGTGCCGGGACAGGGGTCCCCCCCCAAGAGACCCAGTACTTC | CASSAGTGVPPQETQYF
. | few | TRBJ1-2 | TRBV10-2 | TGCGCCAGCAGTGAGGCCCCCGGTTACCTATATGGCTACACCTTC | CASSEAPGYLYGYTF
TRBD2 | many | TRBJ2-2 | TRBV6-1 | TGTGCCAGCAGTTACGCTTCAAGCGGGGGCACCGGGGAGCTGTTTTTT | CASSYASSGGTGELFF
TRBD1 | . | TRBJ1-2 | TRBV6-5 | TGTGCCAGCAGTTCAAGACAGGGGTACGATGGCTACACCTTC | CASSSRQGYDGYTF
. | . | TRBJ2-7 | TRBV6-1 | TGTGCCAGCACCGGAGAGACCTACGAGCAGTACTTC | CASTGETYEQYF
TRBD1 | few | TRBJ2-3 | TRBV9 | TGTGCCAGCAGCGCCGACAGGGCTAGCACAGATACGCAGTATTTT | CASSADRASTDTQYF
TRBD1 | few | TRBJ1-2 | TRBV20-1 | TGCAGTGCCCCTGACAGGGTCTCCTATGGCTACACCTTC | CSAPDRVSYGYTF
TRBD1 | . | TRBJ2-7 | TRBV19 | TGTGCCAGTAGTGCGCGGACAGGGTACGAGCAGTACTTC | CASSARTGYEQYF
TRBD1 | many | TRBJ1-2 | TRBV11-2 | TGTGCCAGCACCCCAGGGCAGGGGGGTAACTATGGCTACACCTTC | CASTPGQGGNYGYTF
TRBD2 | . | TRBJ2-5 | TRBV19 | TGTGCCAGTAGTACGACTAGCGGCCAGACCCAGTACTTC | CASSTTSGQTQYF
. | . | TRBJ2-2 | TRBV7-8 | TGTGCCAGCAGCTTAGATAACAGGGCCACCGGGGAGCTGTTTTTT | CASSLDNRATGELFF
. | many | TRBJ1-2 | TRBV27 | TGTGCCAGCAGGCGACAGGAAAGTGGCTACACCTTC | CASRRQESGYTF
. | . | TRBJ1-4 | TRBV19 | TGTGCCAGTATGGAACGTTCCGTTGAAAAACTGTTTTTT | CASMERSVEKLFF